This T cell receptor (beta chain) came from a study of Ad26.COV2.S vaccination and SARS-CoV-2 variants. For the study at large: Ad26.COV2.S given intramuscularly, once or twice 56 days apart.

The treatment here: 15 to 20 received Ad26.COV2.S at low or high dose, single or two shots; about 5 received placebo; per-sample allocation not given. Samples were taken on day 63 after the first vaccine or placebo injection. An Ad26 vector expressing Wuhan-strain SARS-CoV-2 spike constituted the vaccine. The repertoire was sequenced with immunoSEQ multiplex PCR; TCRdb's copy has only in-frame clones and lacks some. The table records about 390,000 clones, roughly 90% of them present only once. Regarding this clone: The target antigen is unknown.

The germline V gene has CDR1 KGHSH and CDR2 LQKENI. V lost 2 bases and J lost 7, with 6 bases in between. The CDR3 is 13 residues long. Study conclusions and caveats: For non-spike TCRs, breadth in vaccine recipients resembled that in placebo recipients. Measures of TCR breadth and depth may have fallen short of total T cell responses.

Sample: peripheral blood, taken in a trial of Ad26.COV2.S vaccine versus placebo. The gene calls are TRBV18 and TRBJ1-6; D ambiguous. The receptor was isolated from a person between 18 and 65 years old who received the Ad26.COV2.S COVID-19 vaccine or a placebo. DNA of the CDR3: TGTGCCAGCTCACCAGGTCGGAATTCACCCCTCCACTTT. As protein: CASSPGRNSPLHF.